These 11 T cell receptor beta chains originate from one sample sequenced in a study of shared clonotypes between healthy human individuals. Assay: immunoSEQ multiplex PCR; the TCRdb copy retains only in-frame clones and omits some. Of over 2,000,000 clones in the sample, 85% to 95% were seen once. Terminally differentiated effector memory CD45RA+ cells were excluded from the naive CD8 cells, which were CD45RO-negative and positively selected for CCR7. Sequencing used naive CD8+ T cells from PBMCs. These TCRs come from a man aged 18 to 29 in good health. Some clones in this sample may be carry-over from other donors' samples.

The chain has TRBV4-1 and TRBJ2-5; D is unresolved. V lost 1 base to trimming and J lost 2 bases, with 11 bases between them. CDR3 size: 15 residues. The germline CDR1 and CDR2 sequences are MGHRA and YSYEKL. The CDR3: CASSQALDGQETQYF. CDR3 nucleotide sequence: TGCGCCAGCAGCCAAGCCCTAGACGGTCAAGAGACCCAGTACTTC.

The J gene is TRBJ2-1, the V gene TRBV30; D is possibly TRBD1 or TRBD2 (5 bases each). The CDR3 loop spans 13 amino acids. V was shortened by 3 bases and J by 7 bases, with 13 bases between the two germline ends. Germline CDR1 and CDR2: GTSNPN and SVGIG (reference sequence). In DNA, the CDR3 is TGTGCCTGGAGACTGCTGGGGGAAAATGAGCAGTTCTTC. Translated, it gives CAWRLLGENEQFF.

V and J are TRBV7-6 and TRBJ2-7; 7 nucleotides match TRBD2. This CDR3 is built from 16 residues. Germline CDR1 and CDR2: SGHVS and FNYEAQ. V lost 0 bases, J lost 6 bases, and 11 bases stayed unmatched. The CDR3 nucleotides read TGTGCCAGCAGCTTAGCGTGGGGGGGACCCGTAGGCGAGCAGTACTTC. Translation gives CASSLAWGGPVGEQYF.

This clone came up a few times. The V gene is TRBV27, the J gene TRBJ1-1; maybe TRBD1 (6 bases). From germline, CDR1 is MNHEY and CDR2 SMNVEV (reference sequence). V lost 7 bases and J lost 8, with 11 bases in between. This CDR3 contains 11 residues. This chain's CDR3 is CASTYRDEAFF. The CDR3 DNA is TGTGCCAGCACATACAGGGACGAAGCTTTCTTT.

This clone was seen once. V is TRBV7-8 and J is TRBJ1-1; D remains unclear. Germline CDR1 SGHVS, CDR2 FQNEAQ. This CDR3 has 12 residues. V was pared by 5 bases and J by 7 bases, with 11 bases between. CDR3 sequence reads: CASSPGRVEAFF. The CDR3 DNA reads TGTGCCAGCAGCCCGGGGAGGGTTGAAGCTTTCTTT.

The CDR3 loop is CASSLRDKAYEQYF. The CDR3, as DNA: TGCGCCAGCAGCCTCCGGGACAAAGCCTACGAGCAGTACTTC. The rearrangement links TRBV4-3 to TRBJ2-7; D may be TRBD1 (6 bases). The CDR3 consists of 14 residues. V was pared by 4 bases and J by 2 bases, with 12 bases between. Looked up from germline, CDR1 is LGHNA and CDR2 is YSLEER.

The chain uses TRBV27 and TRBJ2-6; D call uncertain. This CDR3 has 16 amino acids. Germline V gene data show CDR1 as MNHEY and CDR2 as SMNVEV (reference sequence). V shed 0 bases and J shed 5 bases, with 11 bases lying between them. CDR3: CASSLSPPGWANVLTF. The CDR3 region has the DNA TGTGCCAGCAGTTTATCCCCTCCTGGCTGGGCCAACGTCCTGACTTTC.

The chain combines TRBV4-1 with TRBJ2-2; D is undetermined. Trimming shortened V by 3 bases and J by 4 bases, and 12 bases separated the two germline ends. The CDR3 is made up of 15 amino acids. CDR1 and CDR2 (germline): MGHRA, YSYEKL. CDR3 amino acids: CASSHTRDSTGELFF. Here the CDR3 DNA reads TGCGCCAGCAGCCATACCCGCGACTCCACCGGGGAGCTGTTTTTT.

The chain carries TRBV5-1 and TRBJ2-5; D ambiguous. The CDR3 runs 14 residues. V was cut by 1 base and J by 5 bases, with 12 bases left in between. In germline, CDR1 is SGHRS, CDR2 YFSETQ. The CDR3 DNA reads TGCGCCAGCAGCTTGCTAGACCCGCGGGAGACCCAGTACTTC. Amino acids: CASSLLDPRETQYF.

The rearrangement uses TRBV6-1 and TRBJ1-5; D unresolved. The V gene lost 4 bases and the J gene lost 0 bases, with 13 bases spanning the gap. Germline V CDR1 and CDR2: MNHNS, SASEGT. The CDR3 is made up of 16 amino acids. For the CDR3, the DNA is TGTGCCAGCAGTGCTGAGGGAGCCCATAGCAATCAGCCCCAGCATTTT. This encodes CASSAEGAHSNQPQHF.

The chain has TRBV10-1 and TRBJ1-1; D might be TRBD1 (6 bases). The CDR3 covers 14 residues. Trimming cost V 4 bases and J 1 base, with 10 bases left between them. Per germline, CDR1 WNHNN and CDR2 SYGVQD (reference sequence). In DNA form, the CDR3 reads TGCGCCAGCAGTGTGGGGGGCGCGAACACTGAAGCTTTCTTT. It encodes CASSVGGANTEAFF.